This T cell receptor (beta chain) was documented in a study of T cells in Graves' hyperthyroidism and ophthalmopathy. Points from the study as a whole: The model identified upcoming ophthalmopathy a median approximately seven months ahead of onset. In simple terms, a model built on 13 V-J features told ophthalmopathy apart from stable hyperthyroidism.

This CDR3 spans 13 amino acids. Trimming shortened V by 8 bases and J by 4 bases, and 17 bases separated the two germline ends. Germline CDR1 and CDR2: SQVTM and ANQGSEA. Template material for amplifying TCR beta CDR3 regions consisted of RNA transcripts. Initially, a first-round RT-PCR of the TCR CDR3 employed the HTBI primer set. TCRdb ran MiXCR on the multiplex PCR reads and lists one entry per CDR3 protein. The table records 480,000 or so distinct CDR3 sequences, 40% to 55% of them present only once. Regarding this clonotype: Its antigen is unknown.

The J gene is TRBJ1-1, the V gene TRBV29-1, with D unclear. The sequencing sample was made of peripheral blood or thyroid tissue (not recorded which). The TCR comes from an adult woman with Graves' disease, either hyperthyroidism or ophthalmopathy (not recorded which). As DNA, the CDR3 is TGCAGCAGTTTTGGAGTGGCCGGCACTGAAGCTTTCTTT. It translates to CSSFGVAGTEAFF.